This TCR beta chain originates from a study of OX40 agonist ivuxolimab in advanced cancers. TCRdb's table, derived via immunoSEQ multiplex PCR, lists solely in-frame clones and lacks some. This sample yields about 66,000 clones, of which over 80% are seen a single time; 2% to 2.5% belongs to the top ten. CDR3 length equals 14 residues. The V and J ends lost 2 bases and 0 bases respectively, with 7 bases between them. Germline V gives CDR1 MDHEN, CDR2 SYDVKM. This receptor was identified in an adult with an advanced solid tumor such as melanoma, head and neck, liver or kidney cancer. Sequencing was performed on CD4+ or CD8+ T cells sorted from blood, taken in a trial of the OX40 agonist ivuxolimab. The rearrangement joins TRBV28 to TRBJ1-2; no clear D. The CDR3: CASSLETANYGYTF. The CDR3, as DNA: TGTGCCAGCAGTTTAGAAACAGCTAACTATGGCTACACCTTC.